The present T cell receptor (beta chain) was sequenced within a study of blood T cell repertoires in COVID-19. Study overall: Samples of COVID-19 (acute and convalescent) were obtained from the United States, Italy and Spain.

The CDR3 consists of 13 residues. Trimming pared 3 bases from V and 0 bases from J, leaving 2 bases between. As processed by the authors: Scientists estimated how many nucleated cells there were by amplifying reference gene primers. TCRdb's copy holds only in-frame clones and misses some; the assay was immunoSEQ multiplex PCR. Clonal size and the V and J genes are those of that table, whereas D and trimming came from the DNA. Among 130,000 to 150,000 clones listed, more than 80% were seen once. The chain joins TRBV12-3 or TRBV12-4 to TRBJ2-2, with unresolved D. The material sequenced was peripheral blood. The clonotype comes from a woman over 75 in a cohort sampled during active or convalescent COVID-19. The CDR3 protein is CASSFTNTGELFF. Written as DNA, the CDR3 is TGTGCCAGCAGTTTTACGAACACCGGGGAGCTGTTTTTT.